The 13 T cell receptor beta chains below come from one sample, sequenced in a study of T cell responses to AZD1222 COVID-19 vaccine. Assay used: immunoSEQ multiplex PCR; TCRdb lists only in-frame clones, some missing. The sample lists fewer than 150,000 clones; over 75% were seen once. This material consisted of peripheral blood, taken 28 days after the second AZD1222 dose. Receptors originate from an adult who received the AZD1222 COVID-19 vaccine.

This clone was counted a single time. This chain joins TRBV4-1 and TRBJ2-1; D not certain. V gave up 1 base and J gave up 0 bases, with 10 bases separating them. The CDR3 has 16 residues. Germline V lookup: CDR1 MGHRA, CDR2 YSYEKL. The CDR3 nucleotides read TGCGCCAGCAGCCAAGTCTTCTCTAGCTCCTACAATGAGCAGTTCTTC. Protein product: CASSQVFSSSYNEQFF.

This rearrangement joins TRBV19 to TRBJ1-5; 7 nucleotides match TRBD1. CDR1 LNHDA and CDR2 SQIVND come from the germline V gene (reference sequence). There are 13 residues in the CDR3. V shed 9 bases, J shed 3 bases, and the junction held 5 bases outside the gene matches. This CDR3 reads CASSGGVNQPQHF. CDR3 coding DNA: TGTGCCAGCTCAGGGGGGGTCAATCAGCCCCAGCATTTT.

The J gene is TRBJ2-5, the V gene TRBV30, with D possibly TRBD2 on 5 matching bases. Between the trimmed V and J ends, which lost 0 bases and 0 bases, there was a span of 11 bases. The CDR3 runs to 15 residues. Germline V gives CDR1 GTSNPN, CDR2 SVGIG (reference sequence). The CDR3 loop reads CAWSVPGVYQETQYF. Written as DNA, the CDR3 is TGTGCCTGGAGTGTACCCGGGGTGTACCAAGAGACCCAGTACTTC. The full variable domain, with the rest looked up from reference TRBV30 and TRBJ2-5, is SQTIHQWPATLVQPVGSPLSLECTVEGTSNPNLYWYRQAAGRGLQLLFYSVGIGQISSEVPQNLSASRPQDRQFILSSKKLLLSDSGFYLCAWSVPGVYQETQYFGPGTRLLVL.

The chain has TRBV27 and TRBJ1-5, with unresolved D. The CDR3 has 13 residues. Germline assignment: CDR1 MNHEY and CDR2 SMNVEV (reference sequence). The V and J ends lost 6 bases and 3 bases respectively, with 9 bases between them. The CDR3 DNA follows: TGTGCCAGCAGGCCGGGCTTCAATCAGCCCCAGCATTTT. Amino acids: CASRPGFNQPQHF.

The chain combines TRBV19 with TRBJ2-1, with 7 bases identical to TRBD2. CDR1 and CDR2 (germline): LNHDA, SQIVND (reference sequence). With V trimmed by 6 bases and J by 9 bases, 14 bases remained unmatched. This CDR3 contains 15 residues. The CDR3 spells CASRSGGRGSSEQFF. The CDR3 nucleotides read TGTGCCAGTAGATCGGGCGGGAGAGGGTCCAGTGAGCAGTTCTTC.

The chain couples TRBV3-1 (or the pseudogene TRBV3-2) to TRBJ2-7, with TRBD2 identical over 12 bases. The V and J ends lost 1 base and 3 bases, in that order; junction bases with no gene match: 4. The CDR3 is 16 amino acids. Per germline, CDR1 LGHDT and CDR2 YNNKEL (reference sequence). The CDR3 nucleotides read TGTGCCAGCAGCCAAGGACCGGGACTAGCGGGCTACGAGCAGTACTTC. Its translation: CASSQGPGLAGYEQYF.

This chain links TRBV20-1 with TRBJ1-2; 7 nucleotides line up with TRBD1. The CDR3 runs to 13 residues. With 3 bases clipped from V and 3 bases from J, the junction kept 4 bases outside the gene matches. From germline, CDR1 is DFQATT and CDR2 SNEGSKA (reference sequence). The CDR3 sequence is CSASPTGDYGYTF. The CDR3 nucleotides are TGCAGTGCTAGTCCAACAGGGGACTATGGCTACACCTTC.

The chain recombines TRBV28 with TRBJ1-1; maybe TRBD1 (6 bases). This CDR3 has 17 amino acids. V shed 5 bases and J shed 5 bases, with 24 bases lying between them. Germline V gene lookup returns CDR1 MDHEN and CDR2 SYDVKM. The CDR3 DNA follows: TGTGCCAGCAGTCTGAACGGGGACACCCCCAGGCAGACTGAAGCTTTCTTT. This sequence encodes CASSLNGDTPRQTEAFF.

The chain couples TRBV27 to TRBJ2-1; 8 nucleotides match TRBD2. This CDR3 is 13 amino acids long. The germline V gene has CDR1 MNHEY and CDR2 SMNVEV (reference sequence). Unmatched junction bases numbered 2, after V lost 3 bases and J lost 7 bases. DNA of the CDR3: TGTGCCAGCAGTTTCCCGGGAGGGAATGAGCAGTTCTTC. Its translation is CASSFPGGNEQFF.

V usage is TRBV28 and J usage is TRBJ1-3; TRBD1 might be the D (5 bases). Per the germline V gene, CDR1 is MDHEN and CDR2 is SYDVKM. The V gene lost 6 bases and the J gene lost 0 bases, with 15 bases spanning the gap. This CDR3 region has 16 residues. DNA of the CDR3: TGTGCCAGCAGCCCCCCGGGACTGCACTCTGGAAACACCATATATTTT. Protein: CASSPPGLHSGNTIYF.

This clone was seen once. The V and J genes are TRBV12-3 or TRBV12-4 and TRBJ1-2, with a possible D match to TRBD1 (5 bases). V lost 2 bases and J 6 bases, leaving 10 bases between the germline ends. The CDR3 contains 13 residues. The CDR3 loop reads CASSLNWGNGYTF. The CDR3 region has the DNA TGTGCCAGCAGTTTAAATTGGGGGAATGGCTACACCTTC.

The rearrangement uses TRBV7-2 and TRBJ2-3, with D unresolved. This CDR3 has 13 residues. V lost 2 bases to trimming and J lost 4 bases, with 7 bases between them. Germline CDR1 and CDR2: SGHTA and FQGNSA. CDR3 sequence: CASSLNPADTQYF. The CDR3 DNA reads TGTGCCAGCAGCTTAAATCCCGCAGATACGCAGTATTTT. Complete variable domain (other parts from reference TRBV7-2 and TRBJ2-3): GAGVSQSPSNKVTEKGKDVELRCDPISGHTALYWYRQSLGQGLEFLIYFQGNSAPDKSGLPSDRFSAERTGGSVSTLTIQRTQQEDSAVYLCASSLNPADTQYFGPGTRLTVL.

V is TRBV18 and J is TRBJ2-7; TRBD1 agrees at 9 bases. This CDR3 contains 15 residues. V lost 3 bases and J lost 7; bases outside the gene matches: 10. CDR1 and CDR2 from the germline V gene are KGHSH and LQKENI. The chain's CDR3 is CASSPPGQGKSEQYF. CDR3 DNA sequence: TGTGCCAGCTCACCCCCGGGACAGGGTAAATCTGAGCAGTACTTC.